This record covers a single TCR beta chain. Methods used by the authors: Reference gene primer amplification in the assay estimated nucleated cell counts. Repertoires were generated with immunoSEQ multiplex PCR, while TCRdb's copy carries only in-frame clones and drops some. From that table come the V and J calls and clone size; the DNA was used to work out D and trimming. Among 97,000 or so clones listed, 90% were seen once. Germline loops: CDR1 SGHRS, CDR2 YFSETQ. With 7 bases clipped from V and 0 bases from J, the junction kept 5 bases outside the gene matches. This CDR3 comprises 15 residues. These data belong to a study of blood T cell repertoires in COVID-19. About the study: Spain, Italy and the United States supplied samples that represented acute and convalescent COVID-19. T cells, B-cell-depleted T cells, or PBMCs supplied cDNA or gDNA.

The sample taken for sequencing was peripheral blood. The V gene is TRBV5-1, the J gene TRBJ2-2; 8 bases fit TRBD1. This clonotype was sampled from a man aged 50-59 years with acute or convalescent COVID-19. The CDR3 region has the DNA TGCGCCAGCCGAAGGACAGGGACGAACACCGGGGAGCTGTTTTTT. It codes for CASRRTGTNTGELFF.